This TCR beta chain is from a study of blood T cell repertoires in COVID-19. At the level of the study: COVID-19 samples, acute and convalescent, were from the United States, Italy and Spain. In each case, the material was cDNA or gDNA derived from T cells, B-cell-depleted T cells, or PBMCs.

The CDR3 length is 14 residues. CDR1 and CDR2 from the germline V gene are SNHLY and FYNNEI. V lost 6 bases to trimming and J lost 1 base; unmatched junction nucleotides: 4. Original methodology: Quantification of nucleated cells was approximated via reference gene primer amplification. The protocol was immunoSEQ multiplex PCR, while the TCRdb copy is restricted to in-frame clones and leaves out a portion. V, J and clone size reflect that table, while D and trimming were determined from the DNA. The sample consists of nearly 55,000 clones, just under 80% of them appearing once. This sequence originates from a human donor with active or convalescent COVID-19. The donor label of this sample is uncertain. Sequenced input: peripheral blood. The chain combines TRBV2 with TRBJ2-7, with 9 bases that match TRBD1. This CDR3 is CASRADRGSYEQYF. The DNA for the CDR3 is TGTGCCAGCAGGGCGGACAGGGGTTCCTACGAGCAGTACTTC.